This T cell receptor (beta chain) was identified in a study of cytomegalovirus exposure and HLA in healthy donors. Note on this clone: Its antigen remains unknown.

General study points: In a later analysis, common viral pathogens appeared linked to several of the most significant clusters. Later findings reportedly placed an Asian-associated ancestry cluster below the approximately 670-donor mean for N-insertions.

Both 60 Vbeta primers and 13 Jbeta primers went into the PCR. The method was immunoSEQ multiplex PCR; TCRdb's version includes in-frame clones alone and lacks a portion of them. The sample yields some 120,000 clones, approximately 87% seen once. V was clipped by 4 bases and J by 4 bases; unmatched bases: 3. The germline CDR1 and CDR2 sequences are SGHTA and FQGNSA. The CDR3 spans 14 residues. Sequenced input: PBMCs. The sequence was collected from a man younger than 30 in good health and CMV-seropositive. The chain has TRBV7-2 and TRBJ2-2, with TRBD1 matching 7 bases. The CDR3 DNA reads as TGTGCCAGCAGCTCCACAGGGGCCACCGGGGAGCTGTTTTTT. It yields the protein CASSSTGATGELFF.